Below are 11 T cell receptor beta chains sequenced from a single sample in a study of CD8 T cells in Susac syndrome (dated by TCRdb to between 2018 and 2021). Library preparation employed the immunoSEQ multiplex PCR assay. RNA was extracted using the RNeasy kit, and about 0.45 to 1 microgram was reverse transcribed with random hexamers. The public reads were reprocessed in TCRdb via fastp at Q25 and MiXCR, keeping in-frame beta chains. All rows with the same CDR3 protein become a single entry with the most common DNA and genes. For this sample there are roughly 52,000 distinct CDR3 sequences; just under 95% appear just once. 0.75% of the sample lies in the top ten. Sequenced material: CD8+ T cells from PBMCs. The receptor set was obtained from a human donor with Susac syndrome.

The rearrangement links TRBV6-2 or TRBV6-3 to TRBJ1-1; D is unresolved. CDR3 length: 13 residues. Germline assignment: CDR1 MNHEY and CDR2 SVGEGT. With 5 bases removed from V and 1 base from J, the gap between germline ends came to 8 bases. The CDR3 nucleotides read TGTGCCAGCAGTACTCCAGCGAACACTGAAGCTTTCTTT. Translation: CASSTPANTEAFF.

The V and J genes are TRBV6-4 and TRBJ1-6, with D unclear. Germline assignment: CDR1 MRHNA and CDR2 SNTAGT. The V and J ends lost 3 bases and 6 bases respectively, with 9 bases between them. The CDR3 length is 14 residues. In DNA, the CDR3 is TGTGCCAGCAGTGAGAGGGTTGGTAATTCACCCCTCCACTTT. Translation gives CASSERVGNSPLHF.

A few counts support this clonotype. The gene calls are TRBV2 and TRBJ2-1; 8 bases fit TRBD1. V shed 5 bases, J shed 8 bases, and the junction held 14 bases outside the gene matches. From germline, CDR1 is SNHLY and CDR2 FYNNEI. The CDR3 sequence is 16 residues long. The CDR3 here is CASSTFGQGRADEQFF. As DNA, the CDR3 is TGTGCCAGCAGTACCTTTGGACAGGGTAGGGCTGATGAGCAGTTCTTC.

The rearrangement links TRBV3-1 to TRBJ2-2; a weak D match, TRBD1 (5 bases). Trimming shortened V by 1 base and J by 4 bases, and 25 bases separated the two germline ends. Germline CDR1 and CDR2: LGHDT and YNNKEL (reference sequence). The CDR3 is 20 residues long. The CDR3 nucleotides are TGTGCCAGCAGCCAAGTTCCGACAGTAATCCCATTTTGGGGCACCGGGGAGCTGTTTTTT. This encodes CASSQVPTVIPFWGTGELFF.

The chain couples TRBV20-1 to TRBJ2-4; D not certain. Germline assignment: CDR1 DFQATT and CDR2 SNEGSKA (reference sequence). Trimming removed 0 bases from V and 0 bases from J, with 9 bases in between. This CDR3 contains 15 residues. The chain's CDR3 is CSARDGGLAKNIQYF. The CDR3, as DNA: TGCAGTGCTAGAGATGGCGGCCTAGCCAAAAACATTCAGTACTTC.

This chain links TRBV5-1 with TRBJ2-7; D gene uncertain. Trimming cost V 0 bases and J 7 bases, with 5 bases left between them. CDR1 and CDR2 from the germline V gene are SGHRS and YFSETQ. The CDR3 has 11 amino acids. DNA of the CDR3: TGCGCCAGCAGCTTGGCAAGGGAGCAGTACTTC. The encoded protein is CASSLAREQYF. The whole variable domain, remainder taken from reference TRBV5-1 and TRBJ2-7, is KAGVTQTPRYLIKTRGQQVTLSCSPISGHRSVSWYQQTPGQGLQFLFEYFSETQRNKGNFPGRFSGRQFSNSRSEMNVSTLELGDSALYLCASSLAREQYFGPGTRLTVT.

V gene TRBV20-1 combines with J gene TRBJ2-7; 13 positions agree with TRBD2. The CDR3 loop spans 13 amino acids. The junction had 0 bases not matched to a gene; V was cut back by 5 bases and J by 2 bases. CDR1 and CDR2 from the germline V gene are DFQATT and SNEGSKA (reference sequence). The CDR3 sequence is CSAGTSGAYEQYF. Written as DNA, the CDR3 is TGCAGTGCTGGGACTAGCGGGGCCTACGAGCAGTACTTC.

The J gene is TRBJ1-5, the V gene TRBV20-1, with a tentative D call TRBD1 (5 bases). V was trimmed by 3 bases and J by 0 bases, leaving 9 bases between them. This CDR3 contains 14 residues. In germline, CDR1 is DFQATT, CDR2 SNEGSKA (reference sequence). The CDR3 reads CSASGGDSNQPQHF. CDR3 nucleotides: TGCAGTGCTAGTGGGGGGGATAGCAATCAGCCCCAGCATTTT.

The CDR3 nucleotides are TGTGCCTGGAGGCGGCAGGGGACCTCGTATGGCTACACCTTC. Translated, it gives CAWRRQGTSYGYTF. This chain connects TRBV30 to TRBJ1-2, with D possibly being TRBD1 (6 bases). The V end was cut by 3 bases, the J end by 5 bases, with 16 bases between. The germline gives CDR1 GTSNPN, CDR2 SVGIG (reference sequence). The CDR3 has 14 amino acids.

The genes are TRBV5-6 and TRBJ1-1; D uncertain. The germline V gene encodes CDR1 SGHDT and CDR2 YYEEEE. The CDR3 length is 13 residues. Trimming took off 2 bases at V and 0 bases at J, with 5 bases between the two ends. CDR3 sequence reads: CASSFQMNTEAFF. The CDR3 DNA is TGTGCCAGCAGCTTTCAGATGAACACTGAAGCTTTCTTT.

CDR3 region: CASSLGGTALETQYF. In DNA, the CDR3 is TGTGCCAGCAGTTTAGGTGGGACAGCTCTGGAGACCCAGTACTTC. This chain uses TRBV28 with TRBJ2-5, with 7 nucleotides matching TRBD1. CDR1 MDHEN and CDR2 SYDVKM come from the germline V gene. CDR3 length: 15 amino acids. The J segment lost 5 bases and the V segment lost 2 bases, leaving 8 bases of the junction unmatched.